The entry below gives a single T cell receptor (beta chain) sequence along with its context. Antigen unknown. The germline V gene has CDR1 SGHRS and CDR2 YFSETQ. This CDR3 contains 15 residues. The germline V and J ends were trimmed by 4 bases and 0 bases, with 13 bases remaining between them. This entry is derived from a study of cytomegalovirus exposure and HLA in healthy donors. Regarding the study as a whole: Rare TCR sequences predominated, though certain public TCRs were found in many donors.

Libraries were prepared by immunoSEQ multiplex PCR; TCRdb keeps only in-frame clonotypes and omits some of them. The sample has 43,000 or so clones; about 93% are singletons. The V and J genes are TRBV5-1 and TRBJ1-1; D call uncertain. The sequenced sample was PBMCs. The clonotype was recovered from a man younger than 35 in good health and CMV-seronegative. The CDR3 is CASSPQIFMNTEAFF. The DNA for the CDR3 is TGCGCCAGCAGCCCACAGATATTCATGAACACTGAAGCTTTCTTT.